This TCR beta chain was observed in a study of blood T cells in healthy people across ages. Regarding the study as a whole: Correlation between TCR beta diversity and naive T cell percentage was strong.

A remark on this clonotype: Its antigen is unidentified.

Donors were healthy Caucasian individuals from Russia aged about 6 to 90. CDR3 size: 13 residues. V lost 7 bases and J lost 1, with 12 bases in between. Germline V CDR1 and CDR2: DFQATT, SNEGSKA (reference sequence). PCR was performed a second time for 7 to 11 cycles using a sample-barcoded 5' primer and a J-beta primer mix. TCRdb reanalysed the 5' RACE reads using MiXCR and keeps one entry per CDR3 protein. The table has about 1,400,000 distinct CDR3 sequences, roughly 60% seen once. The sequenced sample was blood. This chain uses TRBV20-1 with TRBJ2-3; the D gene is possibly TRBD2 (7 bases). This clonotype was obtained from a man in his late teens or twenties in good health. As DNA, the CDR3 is TGCAGTGGGGGGGGGCCCCGCACAGATACGCAGTATTTT. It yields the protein CSGGGPRTDTQYF.